Below, 3 T cell receptor beta chains from the same sample are listed, as sequenced in a study of Ad26.COV2.S vaccination and SARS-CoV-2 variants. The method was immunoSEQ multiplex PCR; TCRdb's version includes in-frame clones alone and lacks a portion of them. The table has 360,000 or so clones, roughly 90% seen once; the top ten hold approximately 1.9%. The treatment: some 20 received Ad26.COV2.S at low or high dose, single or two shots; about five received placebo; per-sample allocation not given. Each sample was drawn 63 days after the first injection (of vaccine or placebo). The sample in question was peripheral blood, obtained in a trial of Ad26.COV2.S vaccine versus placebo. The origin of the receptors is a person between 18 and 65 years old who received the Ad26.COV2.S COVID-19 vaccine or a placebo.

The rearrangement joins TRBV5-5 to TRBJ1-4, with D possibly matching TRBD1 (5 bases). V was shortened by 0 bases and J by 7 bases, with 7 bases between the two germline ends. The CDR3 is 13 amino acids. Germline V gives CDR1 SGHKS, CDR2 YYEKEE (reference sequence). The CDR3 region is CASSLDQGEKLFF. For the CDR3, the DNA is TGTGCCAGCAGCTTGGATCAGGGTGAAAAACTGTTTTTT.

The CDR3 nucleotides read TGCGCCAGTCGGACAGGCCCGAACACTGAAGCTTTCTTT. Amino acids: CASRTGPNTEAFF. This rearrangement joins TRBV4-1 to TRBJ1-1, with TRBD1 matching 7 bases. CDR1 is MGHRA and CDR2 is YSYEKL in the germline V gene. CDR3 size: 13 residues. The V segment lost 9 bases and the J segment 1 base; nucleotides outside the gene matches: 5.

The chain employs TRBV11-2 and TRBJ2-7, with TRBD2 as a possible D gene (5 bases). The CDR3 totals 13 residues. V lost 5 bases, J lost 7 bases, and 15 bases lay in between. Germline loops: CDR1 SGHAT, CDR2 FQNNGV. The CDR3 bases are TGTGCCAGCAGCACCTCCGGGGAGCGGGAGCAGTACTTC. As protein: CASSTSGEREQYF.